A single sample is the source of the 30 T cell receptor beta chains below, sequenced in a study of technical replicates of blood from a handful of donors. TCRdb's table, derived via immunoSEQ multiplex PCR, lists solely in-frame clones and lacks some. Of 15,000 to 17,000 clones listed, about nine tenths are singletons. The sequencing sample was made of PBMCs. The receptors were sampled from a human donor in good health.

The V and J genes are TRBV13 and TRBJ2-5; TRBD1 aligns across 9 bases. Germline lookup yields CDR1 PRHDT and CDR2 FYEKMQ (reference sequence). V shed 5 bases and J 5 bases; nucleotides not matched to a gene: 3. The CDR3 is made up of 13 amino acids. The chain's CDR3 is CASSRQGVETQYF. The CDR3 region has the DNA TGTGCCAGCAGCCGACAGGGGGTGGAGACCCAGTACTTC.

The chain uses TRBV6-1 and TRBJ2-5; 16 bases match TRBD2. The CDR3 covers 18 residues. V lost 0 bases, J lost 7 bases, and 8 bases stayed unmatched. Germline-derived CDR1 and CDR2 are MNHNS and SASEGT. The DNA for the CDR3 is TGTGCCAGCAGTGAAGCAAAAGGGACTAGCGGGAGGGGATGGACCCAGTACTTC. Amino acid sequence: CASSEAKGTSGRGWTQYF.

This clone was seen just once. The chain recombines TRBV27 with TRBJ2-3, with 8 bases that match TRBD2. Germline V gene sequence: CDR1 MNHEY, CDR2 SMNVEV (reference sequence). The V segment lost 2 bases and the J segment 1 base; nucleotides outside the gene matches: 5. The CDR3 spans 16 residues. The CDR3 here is CASSLPGGDGTDTQYF. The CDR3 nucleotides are TGTGCCAGCAGTTTACCGGGAGGGGACGGCACAGATACGCAGTATTTT.

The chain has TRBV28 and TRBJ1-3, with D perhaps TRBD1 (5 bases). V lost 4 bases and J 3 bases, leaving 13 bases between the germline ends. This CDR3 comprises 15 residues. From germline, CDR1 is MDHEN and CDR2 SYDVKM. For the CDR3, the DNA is TGTGCCAGCAGTTCCCAGGGTTACGGTGGAAACACCATATATTTT. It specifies CASSSQGYGGNTIYF. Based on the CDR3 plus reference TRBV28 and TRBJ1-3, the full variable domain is DVKVTQSSRYLVKRTGEKVFLECVQDMDHENMFWYRQDPGLGLRLIYFSYDVKMKEKGDIPEGYSVSREKKERFSLILESASTNQTSMYLCASSSQGYGGNTIYFGEGSWLTVV.

In DNA, the CDR3 is TGTGCCAGCAGCAGGGACAGGTTTGACGAGCAGTACTTC. This translates into CASSRDRFDEQYF. This chain connects TRBV7-3 to TRBJ2-7; 8 bases match TRBD1. V lost 5 bases, J lost 5 bases, and 5 bases stayed unmatched. The CDR3 is made up of 13 amino acids. Germline CDR1 SGHTA, CDR2 FQGTGA.

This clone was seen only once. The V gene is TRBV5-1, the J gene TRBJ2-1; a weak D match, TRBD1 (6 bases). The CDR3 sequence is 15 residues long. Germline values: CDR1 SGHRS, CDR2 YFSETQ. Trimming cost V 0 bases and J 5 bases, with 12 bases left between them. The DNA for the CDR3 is TGCGCCAGCAGCTTGGGGCAGGGGAGACACAATGAGCAGTTCTTC. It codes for CASSLGQGRHNEQFF.

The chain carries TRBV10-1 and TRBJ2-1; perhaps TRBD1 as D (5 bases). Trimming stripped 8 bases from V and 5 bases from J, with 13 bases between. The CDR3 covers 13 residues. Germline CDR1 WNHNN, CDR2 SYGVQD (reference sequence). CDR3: CASSTGQDNEQFF. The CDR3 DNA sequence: TGCGCCAGCTCAACCGGACAAGACAATGAGCAGTTCTTC.

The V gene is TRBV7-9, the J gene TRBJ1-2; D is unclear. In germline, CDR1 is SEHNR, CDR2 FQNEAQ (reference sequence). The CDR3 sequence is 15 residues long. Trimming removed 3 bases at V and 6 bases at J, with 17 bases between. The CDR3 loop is CASSFPSTTRNGYTF. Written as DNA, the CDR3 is TGTGCCAGCAGCTTCCCGTCGACTACTAGGAATGGCTACACCTTC.

The CDR3 here is CASSASGSEQYF. The CDR3 bases are TGTGCCAGCAGCGCCAGCGGGAGCGAGCAGTACTTC. V usage is TRBV11-2 and J usage is TRBJ2-7, with TRBD2 matching 8 bases. Germline-derived CDR1 and CDR2 are SGHAT and FQNNGV. The V and J ends lost 5 bases and 6 bases, in that order; junction bases with no gene match: 3. The CDR3 is made up of 12 amino acids.

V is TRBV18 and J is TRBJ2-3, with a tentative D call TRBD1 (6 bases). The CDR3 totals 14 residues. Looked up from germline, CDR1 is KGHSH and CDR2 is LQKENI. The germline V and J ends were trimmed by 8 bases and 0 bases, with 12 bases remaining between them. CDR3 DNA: TGTGCCAGCACTAGACAGGAAAGCACAGATACGCAGTATTTT. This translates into CASTRQESTDTQYF. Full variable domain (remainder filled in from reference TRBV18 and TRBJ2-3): NAGVMQNPRHLVRRRGQEARLRCSPMKGHSHVYWYRQLPEEGLKFMVYLQKENIIDESGMPKERFSAEFPKEGPSILRIQQVVRGDSAAYFCASTRQESTDTQYFGPGTRLTVL.

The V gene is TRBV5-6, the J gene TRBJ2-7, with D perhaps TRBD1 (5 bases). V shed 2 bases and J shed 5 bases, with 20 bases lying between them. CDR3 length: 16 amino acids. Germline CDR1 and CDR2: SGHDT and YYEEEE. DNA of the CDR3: TGTGCCAGCAGCTTTTCATTCGTCGGCAGGGTGGACGAGCAGTACTTC. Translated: CASSFSFVGRVDEQYF.

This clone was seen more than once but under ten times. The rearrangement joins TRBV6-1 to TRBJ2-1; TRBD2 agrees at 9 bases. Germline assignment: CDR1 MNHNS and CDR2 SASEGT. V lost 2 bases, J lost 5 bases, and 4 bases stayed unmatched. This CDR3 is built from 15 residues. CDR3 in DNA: TGTGCCAGCAGTGAAACCGCTAGCGGGAACAATGAGCAGTTCTTC. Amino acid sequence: CASSETASGNNEQFF.

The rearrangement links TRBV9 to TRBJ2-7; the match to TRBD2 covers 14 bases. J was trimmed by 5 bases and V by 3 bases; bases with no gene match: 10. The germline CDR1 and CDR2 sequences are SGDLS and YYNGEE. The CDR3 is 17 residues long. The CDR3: CASSAGLAGAPGDEQYF. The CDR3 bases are TGTGCCAGCAGCGCGGGACTAGCGGGAGCCCCAGGGGACGAGCAGTACTTC.

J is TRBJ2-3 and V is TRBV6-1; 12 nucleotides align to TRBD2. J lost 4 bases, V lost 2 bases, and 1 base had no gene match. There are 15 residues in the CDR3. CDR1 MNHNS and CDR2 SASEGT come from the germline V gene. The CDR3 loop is CASSELAGGPDTQYF. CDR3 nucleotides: TGTGCCAGCAGTGAACTAGCGGGAGGGCCAGATACGCAGTATTTT.

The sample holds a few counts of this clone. The CDR3 region has the DNA TGTGCCAGCAGCTCCCTTTTGGGACAGGGGGCACGGGAGCAGTACTTC. Amino acids: CASSSLLGQGAREQYF. The chain joins TRBV11-2 to TRBJ2-7; TRBD1 matches at 12 bases. CDR3 length: 16 amino acids. Germline trimming cut 4 bases from V and 7 bases from J; bases unmatched to any gene: 11. Looked up from germline, CDR1 is SGHAT and CDR2 is FQNNGV.

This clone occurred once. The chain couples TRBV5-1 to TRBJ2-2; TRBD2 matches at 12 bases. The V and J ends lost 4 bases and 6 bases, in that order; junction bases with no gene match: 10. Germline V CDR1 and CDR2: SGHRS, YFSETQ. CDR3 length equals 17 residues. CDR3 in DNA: TGCGCCAGCAGCCCCCAGACTAGCGGGAGTTTGGCCGGGGAGCTGTTTTTT. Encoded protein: CASSPQTSGSLAGELFF.

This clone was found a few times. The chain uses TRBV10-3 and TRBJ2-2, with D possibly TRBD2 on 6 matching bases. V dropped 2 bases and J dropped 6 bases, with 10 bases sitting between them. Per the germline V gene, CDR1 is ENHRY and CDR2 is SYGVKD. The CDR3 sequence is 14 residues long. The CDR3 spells CAISEPRRAGELFF. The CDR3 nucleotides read TGTGCCATCAGTGAGCCCAGGAGGGCCGGGGAGCTGTTTTTT.

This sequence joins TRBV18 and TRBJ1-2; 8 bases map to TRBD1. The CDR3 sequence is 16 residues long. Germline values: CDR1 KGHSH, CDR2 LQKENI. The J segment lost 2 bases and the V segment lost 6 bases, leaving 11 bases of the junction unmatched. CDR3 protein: CASSSGAGGPNYGYTF. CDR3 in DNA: TGTGCCAGCTCGTCGGGGGCAGGGGGCCCAAACTATGGCTACACCTTC.

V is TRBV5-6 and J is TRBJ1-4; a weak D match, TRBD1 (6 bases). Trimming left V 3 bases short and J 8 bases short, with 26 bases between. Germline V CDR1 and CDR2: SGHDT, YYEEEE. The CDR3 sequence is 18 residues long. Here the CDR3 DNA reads TGTGCCAGCAGCTCCTATAGGTACGACAGGCGTGAAAGAGAAAAACTGTTTTTT. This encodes CASSSYRYDRREREKLFF.

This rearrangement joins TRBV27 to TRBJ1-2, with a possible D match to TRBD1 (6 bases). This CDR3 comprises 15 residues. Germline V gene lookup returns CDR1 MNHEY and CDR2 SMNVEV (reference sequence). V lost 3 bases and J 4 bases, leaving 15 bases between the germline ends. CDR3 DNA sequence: TGTGCCAGCAGTTTTTCAGGGGATCGGAGCTATGGCTACACCTTC. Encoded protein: CASSFSGDRSYGYTF.

The CDR3 DNA sequence: TGCGCCAGCAGCCCCTTTGGAGGGTCCGGGGCCAACGTCCTGACTTTC. It is translated as CASSPFGGSGANVLTF. This chain joins TRBV5-1 and TRBJ2-6; tentative D call: TRBD2 (6 bases). CDR1 is SGHRS and CDR2 is YFSETQ in the germline V gene. The CDR3 covers 16 residues. V shed 4 bases and J shed 4 bases, with 15 bases lying between them.

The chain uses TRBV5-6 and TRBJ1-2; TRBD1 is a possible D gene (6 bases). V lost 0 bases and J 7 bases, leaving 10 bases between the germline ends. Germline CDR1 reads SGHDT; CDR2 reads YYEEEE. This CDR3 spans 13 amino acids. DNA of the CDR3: TGTGCCAGCAGCTTGGGTGGGGGCCGTGGCTACACCTTC. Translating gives CASSLGGGRGYTF.

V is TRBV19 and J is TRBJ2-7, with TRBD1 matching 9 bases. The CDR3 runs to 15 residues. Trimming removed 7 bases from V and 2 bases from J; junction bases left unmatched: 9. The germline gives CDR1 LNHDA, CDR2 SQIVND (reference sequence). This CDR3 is CASNLKGQGAYEQYF. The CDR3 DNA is TGTGCCAGTAACCTAAAGGGACAGGGCGCCTACGAGCAGTACTTC.

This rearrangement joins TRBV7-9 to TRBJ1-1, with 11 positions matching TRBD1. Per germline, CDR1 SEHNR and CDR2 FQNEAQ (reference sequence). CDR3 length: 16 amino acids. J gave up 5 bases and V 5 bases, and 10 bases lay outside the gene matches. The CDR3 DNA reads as TGTGCCAGCAGCACCCTACGGACAGGGGGCACTACTGAAGCTTTCTTT. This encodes CASSTLRTGGTTEAFF.

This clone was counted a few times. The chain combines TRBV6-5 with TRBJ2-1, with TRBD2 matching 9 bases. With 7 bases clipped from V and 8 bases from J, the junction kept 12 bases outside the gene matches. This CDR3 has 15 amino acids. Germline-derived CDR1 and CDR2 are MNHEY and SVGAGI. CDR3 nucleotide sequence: TGTGCCAGCACCCCGATTAGCGGGAGCCCCGATGAGCAGTTCTTC. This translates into CASTPISGSPDEQFF.

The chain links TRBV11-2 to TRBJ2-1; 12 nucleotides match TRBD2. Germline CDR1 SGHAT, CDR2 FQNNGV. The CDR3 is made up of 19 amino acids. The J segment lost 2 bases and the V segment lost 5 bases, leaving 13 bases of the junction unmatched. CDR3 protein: CASSGPGLAGHPAYNEQFF. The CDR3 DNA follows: TGTGCCAGCAGCGGCCCGGGACTAGCGGGCCATCCAGCCTACAATGAGCAGTTCTTC.

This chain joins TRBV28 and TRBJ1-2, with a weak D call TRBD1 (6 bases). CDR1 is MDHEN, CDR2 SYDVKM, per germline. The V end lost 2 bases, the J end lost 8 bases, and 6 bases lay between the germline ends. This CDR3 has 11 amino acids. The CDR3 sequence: CASSLQGGYTF. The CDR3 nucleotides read TGTGCCAGCAGTTTACAGGGGGGCTACACCTTC.

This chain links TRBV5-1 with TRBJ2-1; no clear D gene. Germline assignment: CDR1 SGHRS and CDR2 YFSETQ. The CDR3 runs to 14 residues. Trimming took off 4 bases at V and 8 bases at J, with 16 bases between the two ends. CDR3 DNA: TGCGCCAGCAGCCTCAGCCGGGTACGGGATGAGCAGTTCTTC. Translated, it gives CASSLSRVRDEQFF.

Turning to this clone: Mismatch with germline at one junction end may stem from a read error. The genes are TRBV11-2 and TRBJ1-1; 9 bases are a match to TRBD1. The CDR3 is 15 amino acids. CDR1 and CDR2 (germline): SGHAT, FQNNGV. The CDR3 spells CASSTPGTGNPEAFF. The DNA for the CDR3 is TGTGCCAGCAGTACCCCGGGGACAGGGAACCCTGAAGCTTTCTTT.

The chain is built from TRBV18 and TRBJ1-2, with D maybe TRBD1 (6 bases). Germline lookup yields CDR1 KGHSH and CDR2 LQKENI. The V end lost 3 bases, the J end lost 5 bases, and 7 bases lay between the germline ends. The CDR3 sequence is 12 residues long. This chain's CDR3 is CASSPDSYGYTF. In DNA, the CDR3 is TGTGCCAGCTCACCGGACAGTTATGGCTACACCTTC.